These T cell receptor beta chains were read from a single sample in a study of blood T cell repertoires in COVID-19. Some clones are missing from TCRdb's copy, which holds only in-frame ones; the method was immunoSEQ multiplex PCR. The profile covers about 400,000 clones, with 89% appearing a single time and approximately 1.2% taken by the ten largest. Sequences were obtained from peripheral blood. The receptors originated from a man aged 35-49 years with acute or convalescent COVID-19. Both conserved end residues are part of each CDR3. D genes are given only for firm matches. Some rows have no size entry. The others give once, few or many, or a class for an expanded clone.

-,TRBJ1-4,TRBV6-5,-,CASSPNRSNEKLFF,TGTGCCAGCTCCCCGAACAGGTCGAATGAAAAACTGTTTTTT
TRBD1,TRBJ2-6,TRBV9,-,CASSVGGQGAPKGANVLTF,TGTGCCAGCAGCGTAGGGGGACAGGGGGCCCCGAAAGGGGCCAACGTCCTGACTTTC
-,TRBJ1-4,TRBV4-1,-,CASSQGSGDTEKLFF,TGCGCCAGCAGCCAAGGTTCCGGGGATACTGAAAAACTGTTTTTT
-,TRBJ1-6,TRBV27,-,CASTLQGGYSPLHF,TGTGCCAGCACCTTACAGGGTGGTTATTCACCCCTCCACTTT
TRBD2,TRBJ2-7,TRBV7-9,-,CASSLGPRLAGSSYEQYF,TGTGCCAGCAGCTTAGGACCCCGACTAGCGGGTAGCTCCTACGAGCAGTACTTC
TRBD1,TRBJ1-5,TRBV27,-,CASSRDRGDSNQPQHF,TGTGCCAGCAGCCGGGACAGGGGCGACAGCAATCAGCCCCAGCATTTT
TRBD1,TRBJ1-4,TRBV5-1,-,CASSFTTGSNEKLFF,TGCGCCAGCAGCTTTACGACAGGGTCTAATGAAAAACTGTTTTTT
-,TRBJ2-2,TRBV2,once,CASSEALRGGELFF,TGTGCCAGCAGTGAAGCGCTTAGGGGGGGGGAGCTGTTTTTT
-,TRBJ1-1,TRBV12-3/TRBV12-4,-,CASSGSHNEAFF,TGTGCCAGCAGCGGGTCACATAATGAAGCTTTCTTT
TRBD2,TRBJ2-1,TRBV6-2/TRBV6-3,-,CASSYSGGAYNEQFF,TGTGCCAGCAGTTATAGCGGGGGGGCCTACAATGAGCAGTTCTTC
TRBD2,TRBJ2-3,TRBV28,-,CASDTSSGRNTDTQYF,TGTGCCAGCGATACTTCTAGCGGGAGGAACACAGATACGCAGTATTTT
-,TRBJ2-6,TRBV19,-,CASSPTVSGANVLTF,TGTGCCAGTAGCCCAACAGTCTCTGGGGCCAACGTCCTGACTTTC
-,TRBJ1-2,TRBV5-1,-,CASSLEFPDLFFVGYTF,TGCGCCAGCAGCTTGGAGTTTCCAGATCTCTTCTTTGTAGGCTACACCTTC
TRBD2,TRBJ2-3,TRBV19,-,CASSLGLAGGFTDTQYF,TGTGCCAGTAGTCTCGGACTAGCGGGAGGTTTCACAGATACGCAGTATTTT
-,TRBJ1-2,TRBV30,-,CAWDDRTLNYGYTF,TGTGCCTGGGACGACAGGACCCTTAACTATGGCTACACCTTC
TRBD2,TRBJ2-2,TRBV3-1/TRBV3-2,-,CASSHLRGGQGTGELFF,TGTGCCAGCAGCCACCTCCGGGGGGGGCAGGGCACCGGGGAGCTGTTTTTT
TRBD1,TRBJ2-7,TRBV30,-,CAWTRQGRVGGEQYF,TGTGCCTGGACTAGACAGGGGCGGGTTGGGGGCGAGCAGTACTTC
TRBD2,TRBJ2-4,TRBV7-2,-,CASSPKGLAGRRYIQYF,TGTGCCAGCAGCCCAAAGGGGCTAGCGGGAAGGAGGTACATTCAGTACTTC
-,TRBJ2-4,TRBV6-1,-,CASSERGDRNIQYF,TGTGCCAGCAGTGAAAGGGGCGACAGAAACATTCAGTACTTC
-,TRBJ1-5,TRBV6-6,-,CASSFAGISNQPQHF,TGTGCCAGCAGTTTCGCCGGGATTAGCAATCAGCCCCAGCATTTT
-,TRBJ2-2,TRBV30,-,CASTGTNTGELFF,TGTGCCTCAACCGGGACGAACACCGGGGAGCTGTTTTTT
-,TRBJ2-3,TRBV18,-,CASSPLGQDTQYF,TGTGCCAGCTCACCGCTTGGACAAGATACGCAGTATTTT
TRBD1,TRBJ2-7,TRBV6-5,-,CASSKAGTGYEQYF,TGTGCCAGCAGTAAGGCCGGGACAGGGTACGAGCAGTACTTC
TRBD1,TRBJ1-1,TRBV5-1,once,CASSSTPGQGDDTEAFF,TGCGCCAGCAGTTCAACCCCTGGACAGGGCGACGACACTGAAGCTTTCTTT
-,TRBJ2-3,TRBV13,-,CASSLATGAPGADTQYF,TGTGCCAGCAGCTTAGCGACCGGGGCCCCGGGAGCAGATACGCAGTATTTT
-,TRBJ2-2,TRBV27,-,CASSPTPGHNTGELFF,TGTGCCAGCAGTCCTACTCCGGGACATAACACCGGGGAGCTGTTTTTT
-,TRBJ1-2,TRBV5-4,-,CASSLAYSGEEGYTF,TGTGCCAGCAGCTTGGCCTACTCGGGAGAGGAAGGCTACACCTTC
-,TRBJ1-5,TRBV28,-,CASSPLDSNQPQHF,TGTGCCAGCAGTCCCCTAGATAGCAATCAGCCCCAGCATTTT
-,TRBJ2-2,TRBV10-3,once,CAIGGDGNTGELFF,TGTGCCATCGGAGGGGACGGTAACACCGGGGAGCTGTTTTTT
TRBD2,TRBJ2-2,TRBV7-9,-,CASSSLAGVTGELFF,TGTGCCAGCAGCTCCCTAGCGGGAGTCACCGGGGAGCTGTTTTTT
-,TRBJ2-5,TRBV11-3,-,CASSRDNSQETQYF,TGTGCCAGCAGCCGGGACAACTCACAAGAGACCCAGTACTTC
TRBD1,TRBJ1-3,TRBV7-2,-,CASSFDRGGNTIYF,TGTGCCAGCAGCTTTGACAGGGGGGGAAACACCATATATTTT